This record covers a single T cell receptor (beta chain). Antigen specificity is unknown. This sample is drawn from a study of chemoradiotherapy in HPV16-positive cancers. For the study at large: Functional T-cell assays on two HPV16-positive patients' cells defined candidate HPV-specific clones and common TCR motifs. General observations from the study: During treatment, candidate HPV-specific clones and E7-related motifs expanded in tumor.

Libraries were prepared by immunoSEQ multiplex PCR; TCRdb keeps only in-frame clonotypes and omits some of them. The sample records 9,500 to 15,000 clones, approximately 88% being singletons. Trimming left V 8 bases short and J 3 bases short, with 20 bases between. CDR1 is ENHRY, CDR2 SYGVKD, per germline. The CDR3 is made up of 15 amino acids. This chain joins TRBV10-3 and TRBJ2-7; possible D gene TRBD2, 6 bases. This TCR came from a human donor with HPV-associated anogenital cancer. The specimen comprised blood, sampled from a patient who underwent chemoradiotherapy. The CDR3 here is CAISRKGTAIYEQYF. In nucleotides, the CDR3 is TGTGCCATCTCGCGGAAGGGGACTGCCATCTACGAGCAGTACTTC.